This passage covers 10 T cell receptor beta chains from one sample sequenced in a study of T cells in Graves' hyperthyroidism and ophthalmopathy. Authors of the study amplified TCR beta CDR3 regions from RNA transcripts. The HTBI primer set was used in a first-round RT-PCR of the TCR CDR3. TCRdb independently ran MiXCR on the multiplex PCR reads; one entry per CDR3 protein. The sample has about 350,000 distinct CDR3 sequences; roughly 15% are singletons. The sample taken for sequencing was blood. The receptors stem from a woman between 25 and 40 years old with Graves' hyperthyroidism that later progressed to Graves' ophthalmopathy.

This clonotype has at least ten counts. The genes are TRBV30 and TRBJ1-1; D is unresolved. Germline lookup yields CDR1 GTSNPN and CDR2 SVGIG (reference sequence). V was cut by 0 bases and J by 6 bases, with 17 bases left in between. The CDR3 spans 15 residues. The CDR3 DNA sequence: TGTGCCTGGAGTGTACTAAGACACCTATGGGCTGAAGCTTTCTTT. Amino acid sequence: CAWSVLRHLWAEAFF.

This clonotype was seen once. The gene calls are TRBV10-3 and TRBJ2-2, with TRBD1 matching over 8 bases. The CDR3 extends over 16 amino acids. The germline CDR1 and CDR2 sequences are ENHRY and SYGVKD. V trimming: 7 bases; J trimming: 3 bases; junction bases outside the gene matches: 10. DNA of the CDR3: TGTGCCATCACCGGAGCAGGGGGCCCGTACACCGGGGAGCTGTTTTTT. Translation gives CAITGAGGPYTGELFF.

This clonotype came up a few times. V is TRBV20-1 and J is TRBJ2-2, with unresolved D. CDR1 is DFQATT and CDR2 is SNEGSKA in the germline V gene (reference sequence). The CDR3 has 14 amino acids. V lost 4 bases and J 0 bases, leaving 9 bases between the germline ends. The chain's CDR3 is CSATVWPNTGELFF. The CDR3 region has the DNA TGCAGTGCTACCGTATGGCCGAACACCGGGGAGCTGTTTTTT.

This clonotype was seen repeatedly, ten times or more. The rearrangement uses TRBV6-1 and TRBJ2-7; 9 nucleotides line up with TRBD2. This CDR3 has 16 amino acids. CDR1 and CDR2 (germline): MNHNS, SASEGT. J was trimmed by 2 bases and V by 3 bases; bases with no gene match: 8. CDR3 amino acids: CASSEWASGNAYEQYF. The CDR3 DNA reads as TGTGCCAGCAGTGAGTGGGCTAGCGGGAACGCCTACGAGCAGTACTTC.

This clonotype was counted at least ten times. The chain couples TRBV2 to TRBJ2-1; D gene unclear. This CDR3 comprises 13 residues. V lost 2 bases and J 6 bases, leaving 8 bases between the germline ends. Germline CDR1 is SNHLY and CDR2 is FYNNEI. The CDR3 reads CASSERLFNEQFF. The DNA of the CDR3 is TGTGCCAGCAGTGAACGACTCTTCAATGAGCAGTTCTTC.

This clonotype has ten or more counts. The chain recombines TRBV7-2 with TRBJ2-5, with 9 bases that match TRBD1. From germline, CDR1 is SGHTA and CDR2 FQGNSA. The CDR3 extends over 15 amino acids. V lost 5 bases and J lost 5; bases outside the gene matches: 9. CDR3 bases: TGTGCCAGCAGCCGAACAGGGGGCGTAGGGGAGACCCAGTACTTC. Amino acid sequence: CASSRTGGVGETQYF.

This clonotype has at least ten counts. The chain combines TRBV12-3 or TRBV12-4 with TRBJ2-4; TRBD1 might be the D (5 bases). Trimming removed 6 bases from V and 3 bases from J, with 9 bases in between. CDR3 size: 13 residues. The CDR3 loop is CASRPTDKNIQYF. The CDR3 nucleotides read TGTGCCAGCAGACCGACAGACAAAAACATTCAGTACTTC.

This clonotype was observed at least ten times. The V and J genes are TRBV20-1 and TRBJ2-3; either TRBD1 or TRBD2 may fit D (6 bases each). CDR3 length: 15 residues. Germline V gene lookup returns CDR1 DFQATT and CDR2 SNEGSKA (reference sequence). The V end lost 4 bases, the J end lost 1 base, and 15 bases lay between the germline ends. CDR3 sequence: CSATTDGGGTDTQYF. The CDR3 DNA is TGCAGTGCTACTACCGACGGGGGCGGCACAGATACGCAGTATTTT.

This clonotype was counted between two and nine times. This chain joins TRBV7-3 and TRBJ1-1, with D hard to call. Trimming stripped 4 bases from V and 5 bases from J, with 14 bases between. Germline CDR1 is SGHTA and CDR2 is FQGTGA. The CDR3 is made up of 14 amino acids. The CDR3: CASSSPCWRTEAFF. As DNA, the CDR3 is TGTGCCAGCAGCTCCCCTTGCTGGAGAACTGAAGCTTTCTTT.

This chain uses TRBV28 with TRBJ1-2, with D possibly matching TRBD1 (6 bases). The germline gives CDR1 MDHEN, CDR2 SYDVKM. The CDR3 loop spans 17 amino acids. V was trimmed by 3 bases and J by 8 bases, leaving 25 bases between them. The chain's CDR3 is CASSLLPGAGRDHGYTF. In DNA, the CDR3 is TGTGCCAGCAGTTTGCTCCCAGGGGCAGGGAGAGACCACGGCTACACCTTC.